The present entry profiles one TCR beta chain with its context. At one end the junction does not follow the germline gene, possibly because of a read error. The CDR3 is made up of 17 amino acids. The source of the sample is a study of blood T cells in healthy people across ages. Donors were systemically healthy Caucasian individuals from Russia aged about 6 to 90 years. Approximately 9.7 milliliters was the volume of peripheral blood drawn from each donor. In each sample, at least 6.5 million PBMCs were isolated. A second PCR of about 7 to 12 cycles used a sample-barcoded 5' primer and a J-beta primer mix. Every cDNA molecule carried a tag from a template-switch adaptor bearing 12 random nucleotides. One entry per CDR3 protein, called by TCRdb with MiXCR from the 5' RACE reads. There are roughly 1.6 million distinct CDR3 sequences in the sample; roughly 32% occur only once, and approximately 10% lies in the top ten.

This TCR was sampled from a woman in her 30s in good health. The rearrangement uses TRBV12-3 or TRBV12-4 and TRBJ1-6; D may be TRBD1 (6 bases). The material sequenced was blood. CDR3 loop: CANSPPRGGRSSSPLHF. In nucleotides, the CDR3 is TGTGCCAACAGTCCCCCGAGGGGGGGGAGGTCGAGCTCACCCCTCCACTTT.